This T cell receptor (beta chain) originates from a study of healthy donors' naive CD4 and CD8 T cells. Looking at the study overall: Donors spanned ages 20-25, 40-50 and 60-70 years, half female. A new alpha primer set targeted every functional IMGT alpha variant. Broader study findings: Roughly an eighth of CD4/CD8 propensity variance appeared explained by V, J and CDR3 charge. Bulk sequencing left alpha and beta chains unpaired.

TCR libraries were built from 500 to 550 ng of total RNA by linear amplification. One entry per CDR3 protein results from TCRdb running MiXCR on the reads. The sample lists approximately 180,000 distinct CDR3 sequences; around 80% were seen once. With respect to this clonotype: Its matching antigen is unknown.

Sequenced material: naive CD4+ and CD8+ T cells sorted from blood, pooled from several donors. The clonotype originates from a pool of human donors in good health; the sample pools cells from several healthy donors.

The DNA for the CDR3 is TGTGCCAGCAGTTTAAGCTTTGGGGGCCTAGGATACAATGAGCAGTTCTTC. Translation: CASSLSFGGLGYNEQFF. The chain is built from TRBV27 and TRBJ2-7, with D tentatively TRBD1 (6 bases). The J call may be faulty, since TRBJ2-1 better matches the DNA end. CDR3 length: 17 amino acids. Germline loops: CDR1 MNHEY, CDR2 SMNVEV (reference sequence).